These 7 T cell receptor beta chains originate from one sample sequenced in a study of identifying expanded T cells in peripheral blood. Only in-frame clones appear in the TCRdb table, and some are missing; sequencing was by immunoSEQ multiplex PCR. The profile covers under 150,000 clones, with 65% to 90% appearing a single time and 7.5% to 9% taken by the ten largest. Specimen: blood. The receptors come from a person between 18 and 69 years old in good health.

This chain connects TRBV18 to TRBJ2-1; TRBD2 matches at 11 bases. V shed 5 bases and J 0 bases; nucleotides not matched to a gene: 9. Germline assignment: CDR1 KGHSH and CDR2 LQKENI. CDR3 length equals 18 residues. The CDR3 DNA follows: TGTGCCAGCTCATCCAGGACTAGCGGGCGCAGCTCCTACAATGAGCAGTTCTTC. This gives the protein CASSSRTSGRSSYNEQFF.

The gene calls are TRBV14 and TRBJ1-6; D gene unclear. The V end was cut by 0 bases, the J end by 9 bases, with 12 bases between. Germline V lookup: CDR1 SGHDN, CDR2 FVKESK. The CDR3 contains 15 residues. The DNA of the CDR3 is TGTGCCAGCAGCCAAGATGTCGGTAGGACTTCACCCCTCCACTTT. Residues: CASSQDVGRTSPLHF.

The chain carries TRBV7-9 and TRBJ2-3; a weak D match, TRBD2 (5 bases). V lost 0 bases, J lost 5 bases, and 9 bases lay in between. From germline, CDR1 is SEHNR and CDR2 FQNEAQ (reference sequence). The CDR3 runs 14 residues. CDR3 nucleotide sequence: TGTGCCAGCAGCTTAGCCACTAGAGGAGATACGCAGTATTTT. Its protein is CASSLATRGDTQYF.

This chain links TRBV28 with TRBJ2-7; 10 nucleotides match TRBD2. Germline V lookup: CDR1 MDHEN, CDR2 SYDVKM. J lost 2 bases, V lost 4 bases, and 2 bases had no gene match. The CDR3 contains 14 residues. The CDR3 nucleotides are TGTGCCAGCAGTTCTACTAGCGGGACCTACGAGCAGTACTTC. It yields the protein CASSSTSGTYEQYF.

The V gene is TRBV6-6, the J gene TRBJ2-7; no definite D call. CDR1 and CDR2 from the germline V gene are MNHNY and SVGAGI (reference sequence). With 2 bases removed from V and 6 bases from J, the gap between germline ends came to 5 bases. The CDR3 is 11 residues long. CDR3 nucleotides: TGTGCCAGCAGTTACAGGGCCGAGCAGTACTTC. Protein sequence: CASSYRAEQYF.

The gene calls are TRBV6-5 and TRBJ2-5, with a tentative D call TRBD2 (6 bases). The V end lost 7 bases, the J end lost 3 bases, and 12 bases lay between the germline ends. The germline V gene encodes CDR1 MNHEY and CDR2 SVGAGI. The CDR3 extends over 13 amino acids. The CDR3 DNA sequence: TGTGCCAGCAAAGGCTCGGGAGAAGAGACCCAGTACTTC. It translates to CASKGSGEETQYF.

This clone is a singleton in its sample. V is TRBV7-2 and J is TRBJ1-2; 7 positions match TRBD1. The CDR3 contains 14 residues. V dropped 6 bases and J dropped 5; count of bases not matched to a gene: 9. Per the germline V gene, CDR1 is SGHTA and CDR2 is FQGNSA. Here the CDR3 reads CASSPQATGYGYTF. CDR3 nucleotide sequence: TGTGCCAGCAGTCCACAAGCGACAGGGTATGGCTACACCTTC.